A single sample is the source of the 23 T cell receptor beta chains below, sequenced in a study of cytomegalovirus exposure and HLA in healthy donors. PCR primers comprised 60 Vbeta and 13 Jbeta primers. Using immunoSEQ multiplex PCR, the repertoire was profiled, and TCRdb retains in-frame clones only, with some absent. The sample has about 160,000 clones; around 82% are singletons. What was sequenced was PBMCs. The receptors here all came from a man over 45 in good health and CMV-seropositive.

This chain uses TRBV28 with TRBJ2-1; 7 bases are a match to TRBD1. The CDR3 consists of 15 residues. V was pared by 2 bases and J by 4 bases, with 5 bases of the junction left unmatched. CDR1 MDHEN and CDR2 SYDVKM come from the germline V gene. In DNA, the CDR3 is TGTGCCAGCAGTTTACTGGACAGGCCTTACAATGAGCAGTTCTTC. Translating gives CASSLLDRPYNEQFF.

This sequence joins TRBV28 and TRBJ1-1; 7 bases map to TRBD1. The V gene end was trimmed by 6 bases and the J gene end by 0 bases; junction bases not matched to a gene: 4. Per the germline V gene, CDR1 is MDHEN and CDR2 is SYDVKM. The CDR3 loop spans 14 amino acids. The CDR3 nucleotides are TGTGCCAGCAGGCCAGGGGGAATGAACACTGAAGCTTTCTTT. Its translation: CASRPGGMNTEAFF.

CDR3 DNA: TGTGCCAGCAGCCTTAGCGGCGGGCCCTACGAGCAGTACTTC. Translating it yields CASSLSGGPYEQYF. J is TRBJ2-5 and V is TRBV11-1, with a tentative D call TRBD2 (6 bases). The tail of the sequence fits TRBJ2-7 better, so the J call may be wrong. Germline CDR1 and CDR2: SGHAT and FQDESV (reference sequence). The CDR3 loop spans 14 amino acids.

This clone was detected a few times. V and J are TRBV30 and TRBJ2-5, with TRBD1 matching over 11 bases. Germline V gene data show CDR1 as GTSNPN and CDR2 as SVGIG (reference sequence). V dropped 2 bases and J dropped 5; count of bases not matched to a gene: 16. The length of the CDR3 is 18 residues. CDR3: CAWSLVPGQGETGETQYF. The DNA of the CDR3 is TGTGCCTGGAGTCTGGTACCGGGACAGGGGGAAACCGGTGAGACCCAGTACTTC.

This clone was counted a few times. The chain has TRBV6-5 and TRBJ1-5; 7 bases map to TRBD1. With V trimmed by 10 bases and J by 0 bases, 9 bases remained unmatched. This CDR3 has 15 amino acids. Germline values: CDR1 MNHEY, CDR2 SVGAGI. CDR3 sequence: CATRRTGPSNQPQHF. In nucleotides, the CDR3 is TGTGCCACCAGACGGACAGGACCTAGCAATCAGCCCCAGCATTTT.

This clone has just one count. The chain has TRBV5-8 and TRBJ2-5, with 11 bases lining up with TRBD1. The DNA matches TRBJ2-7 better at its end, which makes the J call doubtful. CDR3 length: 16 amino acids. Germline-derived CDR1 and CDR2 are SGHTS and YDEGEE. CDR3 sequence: CASSFAGQGASYEQYF. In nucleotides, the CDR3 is TGTGCCAGCAGCTTCGCAGGACAGGGGGCATCCTACGAGCAGTACTTC.

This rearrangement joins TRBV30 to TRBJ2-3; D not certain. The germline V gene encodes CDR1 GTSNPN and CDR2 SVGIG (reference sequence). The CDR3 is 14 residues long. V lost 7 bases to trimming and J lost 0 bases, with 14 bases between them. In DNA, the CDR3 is TGTGCCTTGACGACACTCACTAGCACAGATACGCAGTATTTT. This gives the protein CALTTLTSTDTQYF.

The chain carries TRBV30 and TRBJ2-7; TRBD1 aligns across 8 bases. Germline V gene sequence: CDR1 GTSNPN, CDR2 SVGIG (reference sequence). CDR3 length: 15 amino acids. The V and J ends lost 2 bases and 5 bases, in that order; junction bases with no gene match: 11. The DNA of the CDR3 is TGTGCCTGGAGTCCCTGGACAGGGTCGGTCGACGAGCAGTACTTC. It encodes CAWSPWTGSVDEQYF.

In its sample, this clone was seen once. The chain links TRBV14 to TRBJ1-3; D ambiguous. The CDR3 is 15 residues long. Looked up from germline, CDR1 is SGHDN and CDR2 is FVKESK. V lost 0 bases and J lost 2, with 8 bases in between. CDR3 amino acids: CASSQDHGPGNTIYF. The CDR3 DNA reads TGTGCCAGCAGCCAAGATCACGGTCCTGGAAACACCATATATTTT.

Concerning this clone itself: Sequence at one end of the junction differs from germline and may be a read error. The CDR3 coding sequence is TGTGCCAGCAGCTCACGGACAGGGCTCTCTGGGGCCAACGGCCTGACTTTC. Protein product: CASSSRTGLSGANGLTF. The chain combines TRBV11-2 with TRBJ2-6; 8 bases are shared with TRBD1. The CDR3 spans 17 residues. Germline V gene sequence: CDR1 SGHAT, CDR2 FQNNGV. The whole variable domain, filled in from reference TRBV11-2 and TRBJ2-6, reads EAGVAQSPRYKIIEKRQSVAFWCNPISGHATLYWYQQILGQGPKLLIQFQNNGVVDDSQLPKDRFSAERLKGVDSTLKIQPAKLEDSAVYLCASSSRTGLSGANGLTFGAGSRLTVL.

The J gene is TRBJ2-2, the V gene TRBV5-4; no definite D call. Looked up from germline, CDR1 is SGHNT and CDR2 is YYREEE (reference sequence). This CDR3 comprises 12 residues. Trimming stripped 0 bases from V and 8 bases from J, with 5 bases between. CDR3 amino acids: CASSLEAGELFF. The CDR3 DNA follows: TGTGCCAGCAGCTTGGAAGCGGGGGAGCTGTTTTTT. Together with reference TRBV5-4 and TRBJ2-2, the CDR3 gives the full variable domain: ETGVTQSPTHLIKTRGQQVTLRCSSQSGHNTVSWYQQALGQGPQFIFQYYREEENGRGNFPPRFSGLQFPNYSSELNVNALELDDSALYLCASSLEAGELFFGEGSRLTVL.

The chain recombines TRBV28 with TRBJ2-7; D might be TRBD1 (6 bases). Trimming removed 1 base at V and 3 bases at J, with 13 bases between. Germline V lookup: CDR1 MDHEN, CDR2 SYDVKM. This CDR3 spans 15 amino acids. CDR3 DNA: TGTGCCAGCAGTTTATCTGCCGACAGGAGCTACGAGCAGTACTTC. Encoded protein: CASSLSADRSYEQYF.

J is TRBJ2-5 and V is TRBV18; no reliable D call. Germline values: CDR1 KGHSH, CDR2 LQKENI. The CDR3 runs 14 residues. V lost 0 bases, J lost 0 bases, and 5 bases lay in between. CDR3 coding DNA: TGTGCCAGCTCACCACCCGGTTACCAAGAGACCCAGTACTTC. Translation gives CASSPPGYQETQYF.

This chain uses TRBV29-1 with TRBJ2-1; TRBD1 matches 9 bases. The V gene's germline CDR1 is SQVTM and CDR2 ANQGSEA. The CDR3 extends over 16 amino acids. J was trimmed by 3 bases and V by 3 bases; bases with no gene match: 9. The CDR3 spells CSVEAGDRAFYNEQFF. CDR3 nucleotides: TGCAGCGTTGAGGCCGGGGACAGGGCATTCTACAATGAGCAGTTCTTC.

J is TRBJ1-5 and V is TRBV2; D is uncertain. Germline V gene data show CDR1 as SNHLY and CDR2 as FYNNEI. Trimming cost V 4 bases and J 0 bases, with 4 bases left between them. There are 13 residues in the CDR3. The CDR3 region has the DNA TGTGCCAGCAGTGTCGGTAGCAATCAGCCCCAGCATTTT. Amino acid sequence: CASSVGSNQPQHF.

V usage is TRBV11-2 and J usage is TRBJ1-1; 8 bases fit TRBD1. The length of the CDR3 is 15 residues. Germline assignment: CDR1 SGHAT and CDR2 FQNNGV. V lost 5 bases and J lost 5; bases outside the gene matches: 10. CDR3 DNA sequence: TGTGCCAGCAGCCAACAACCAGGGGGCCGGACTGAAGCTTTCTTT. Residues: CASSQQPGGRTEAFF.

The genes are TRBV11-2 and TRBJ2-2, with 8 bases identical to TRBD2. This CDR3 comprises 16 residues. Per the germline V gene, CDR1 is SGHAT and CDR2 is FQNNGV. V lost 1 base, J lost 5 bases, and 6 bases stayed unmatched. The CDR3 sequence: CASSLALAGKTGELFF. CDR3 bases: TGTGCCAGCAGCTTAGCGTTAGCGGGAAAAACCGGGGAGCTGTTTTTT.

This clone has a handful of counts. In DNA form, the CDR3 reads TGTGCCAGTAGAAGAGCGTACGGAAACAATGAGCAGTTCTTC. It translates to CASRRAYGNNEQFF. This sequence joins TRBV5-6 and TRBJ2-1; D unresolved. There are 14 residues in the CDR3. The germline CDR1 and CDR2 sequences are SGHDT and YYEEEE. V was cut by 8 bases and J by 5 bases, with 17 bases left in between.

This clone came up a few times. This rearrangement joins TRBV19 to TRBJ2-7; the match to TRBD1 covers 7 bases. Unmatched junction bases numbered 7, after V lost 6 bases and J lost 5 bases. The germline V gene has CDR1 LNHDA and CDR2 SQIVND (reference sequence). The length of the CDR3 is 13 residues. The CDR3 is CASRHIDRDEQYF. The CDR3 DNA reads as TGTGCCAGTAGGCACATCGACAGGGACGAGCAGTACTTC.

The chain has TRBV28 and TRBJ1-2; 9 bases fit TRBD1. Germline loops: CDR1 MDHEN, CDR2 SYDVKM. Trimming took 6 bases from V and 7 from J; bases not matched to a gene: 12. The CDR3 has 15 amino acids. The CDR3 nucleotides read TGTGCCAGCAGCCTCCGTGATGGACAGGGGCCTGGCTACACCTTC. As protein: CASSLRDGQGPGYTF.

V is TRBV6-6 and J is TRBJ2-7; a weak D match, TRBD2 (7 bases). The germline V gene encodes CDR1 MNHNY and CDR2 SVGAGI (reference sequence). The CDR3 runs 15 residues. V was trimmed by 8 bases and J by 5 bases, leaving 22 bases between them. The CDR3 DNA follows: TGTGCCAGCGCTGAGGGGGGGCAGTACGTTCACGAGCAGTACTTC. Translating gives CASAEGGQYVHEQYF.

The CDR3 sequence: CASSFLTSGSTGELFF. The CDR3 nucleotides read TGTGCCAGCAGCTTCCTGACTAGCGGGAGTACCGGGGAGCTGTTTTTT. The rearrangement links TRBV5-4 to TRBJ2-2, with TRBD2 identical over 12 bases. From germline, CDR1 is SGHNT and CDR2 YYREEE (reference sequence). The trim removed 2 bases at V and 5 bases at J, leaving 4 bases unmatched. The CDR3 runs to 16 residues.

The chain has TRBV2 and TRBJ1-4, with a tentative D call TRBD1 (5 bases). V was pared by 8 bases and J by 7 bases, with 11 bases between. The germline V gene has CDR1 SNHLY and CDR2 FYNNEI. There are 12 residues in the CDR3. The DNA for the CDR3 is TGTGCCAGCGGCAGGGAAAGTGAAAAACTGTTTTTT. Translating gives CASGRESEKLFF.